This T cell receptor beta chain appears in the sequencing data of a study of vaccination effects on CD4 cells after COVID-19. Study-wide context: Participants were given two doses of BNT162b2 or mRNA-1273 vaccine.

Germline CDR1 and CDR2: DFQATT and SNEGSKA (reference sequence). The ends were cut back, 6 bases at V and 6 bases at J, with 11 bases in the middle. This CDR3 contains 11 residues. This clone has more than one count but fewer than ten. Its specificity is unknown. Libraries were prepared by immunoSEQ multiplex PCR; TCRdb keeps only in-frame clonotypes and omits some of them. The profile shows about 45,000 clones, just over 75% of them singletons. Prior to sequencing, the ViraFEST assay stimulated PBMC with viral peptide pools, which expanded the antigen-specific CD4+ T cells. Culture proceeded for nine to eleven days, and CD4+ T cells were then isolated. All vaccine recipients tested negative for nucleocapsid antibodies and had never contracted SARS-CoV-2 infection.

This chain uses TRBV20-1 with TRBJ1-1, with D unclear. Material: CD4+ T cells from PBMCs cultured with SARS-CoV-2 spike peptides, obtained before COVID-19 vaccination. The clonotype was recovered from a human donor who received a COVID-19 vaccine. CDR3 nucleotide sequence: TGCAGTGCCCCCAGAACCCCTGAAGCTTTCTTT. Its protein is CSAPRTPEAFF.